Listed here are 29 T cell receptor beta chains from one sample, sequenced in a study of beta chain features in type 1 diabetes. Study conclusions and caveats: TCRB CDR3s were moderately but significantly shorter in Type 1 diabetes patients in all four CD4+ subsets.

These TCRs are of unknown antigen specificity. Expressed TCRB transcripts were sequenced because the entire RNA isolate underwent reverse transcription. Sequencing was performed with immunoSEQ multiplex PCR; in TCRdb, only in-frame clones are kept and a portion is missing. The profile shows around 130,000 clones, 9% of them singletons. The sequenced sample was central memory CD4+ T cells from blood. These receptor sequences come from a young man with type 1 diabetes.

The CDR3 DNA sequence: TGTGCCAGCAGCCAAGATTTGGACAGACAACGGGGCTACACCTTC. Protein sequence: CASSQDLDRQRGYTF. The chain has TRBV4-2 and TRBJ1-2; the D gene is possibly TRBD1 (6 bases). This CDR3 contains 15 residues. Germline CDR1 reads LGHNA; CDR2 reads YNFKEQ. Trimming shortened V by 0 bases and J by 8 bases, and 16 bases separated the two germline ends.

CDR3 loop: CASSQSHVGETQYF. CDR3 DNA: TGCGCCAGCAGTCAATCGCATGTCGGAGAGACCCAGTACTTC. The V call is TRBV23-1, the J call TRBJ2-5, with no clear D. TRBV23-1 is assigned to the ORF class and has an uncertain function. Trimming shortened V by 0 bases and J by 4 bases, and 9 bases separated the two germline ends. This CDR3 contains 14 residues.

V gene TRBV5-6 combines with J gene TRBJ1-2; a possible D gene is TRBD1 (5 bases). V lost 4 bases, J lost 6 bases, and 16 bases lay in between. CDR3 size: 14 residues. Germline V lookup: CDR1 SGHDT, CDR2 YYEEEE. Here the CDR3 DNA reads TGTGCCAGCAGCCAAGAAGAGACAGCCGATGGCTACACCTTC. This codes for CASSQEETADGYTF.

The table lists this clone with a few counts. The sample contains more than one DNA sequence encoding this CDR3. The chain has TRBV27 and TRBJ2-5; tentative D call: TRBD2 (5 bases). Germline V lookup: CDR1 MNHEY, CDR2 SMNVEV (reference sequence). With 2 bases removed from V and 3 bases from J, the gap between germline ends came to 10 bases. The CDR3 has 14 residues. The CDR3 here is CASSLKAGEETQYF. The CDR3 bases are TGTGCCAGCAGTTTAAAGGCGGGCGAAGAGACCCAGTACTTC.

This clone was counted between two and nine times. The CDR3 here is CASSLTSGEYNEQFF. The CDR3 DNA reads TGTGCCAGCTCACTGACTAGCGGGGAATACAATGAGCAGTTCTTC. The V call is TRBV18, the J call TRBJ2-1; 11 bases align to TRBD2. The germline V gene encodes CDR1 KGHSH and CDR2 LQKENI. J gave up 4 bases and V 4 bases, and 3 bases lay outside the gene matches. The CDR3 spans 15 residues. The full variable domain, rest sourced from reference TRBV18 and TRBJ2-1, is NAGVMQNPRHLVRRRGQEARLRCSPMKGHSHVYWYRQLPEEGLKFMVYLQKENIIDESGMPKERFSAEFPKEGPSILRIQQVVRGDSAAYFCASSLTSGEYNEQFFGPGTRLTVL.

This clone was counted between two and nine times. The rearrangement links TRBV6-1 to TRBJ2-7; no clear D gene. Trimming stripped 5 bases from V and 8 bases from J, with 10 bases between. CDR3 length: 11 residues. Germline loops: CDR1 MNHNS, CDR2 SASEGT. CDR3 sequence: CASSYVNKQYF. The CDR3 DNA reads as TGTGCCAGCAGTTACGTTAACAAGCAGTACTTC.

The V call is TRBV11-1, the J call TRBJ1-1, with 9 bases matching TRBD1. The CDR3 extends over 14 amino acids. From germline, CDR1 is SGHAT and CDR2 FQDESV (reference sequence). Unmatched junction bases numbered 7, after V lost 5 bases and J lost 6 bases. The CDR3 sequence: CASSQGQGRAEAFF. DNA for the CDR3: TGTGCCAGCAGCCAGGGACAGGGAAGAGCTGAAGCTTTCTTT.

The rearrangement uses TRBV5-4 and TRBJ1-2; no clear D gene. Germline CDR1 is SGHNT and CDR2 is YYREEE (reference sequence). The CDR3 extends over 13 amino acids. Trimming pared 4 bases from V and 3 bases from J, leaving 10 bases between. The DNA of the CDR3 is TGTGCCAGCAGCCCCGGTGAGGACTATGGCTACACCTTC. This translates into CASSPGEDYGYTF. Looking up the rest from reference TRBV5-4 and TRBJ1-2 gives the full variable domain: ETGVTQSPTHLIKTRGQQVTLRCSSQSGHNTVSWYQQALGQGPQFIFQYYREEENGRGNFPPRFSGLQFPNYSSELNVNALELDDSALYLCASSPGEDYGYTFGSGTRLTVV.

The chain carries TRBV7-2 and TRBJ1-2, with 11 bases lining up with TRBD1. The CDR3 covers 15 residues. Germline trimming cut 7 bases from V and 1 base from J; bases unmatched to any gene: 5. Germline assignment: CDR1 SGHTA and CDR2 FQGNSA. The CDR3 DNA is TGTGCCAGCACCCGGACAGGGGGCAATAACTATGGCTACACCTTC. The encoded protein is CASTRTGGNNYGYTF.

This sequence joins TRBV25-1 and TRBJ1-1, with a possible D match to TRBD1 (5 bases). The CDR3 contains 13 residues. Germline V gene data show CDR1 as MGHDK and CDR2 as SYGVNS. The V gene lost 6 bases and the J gene lost 0 bases, with 8 bases spanning the gap. In DNA, the CDR3 is TGTGCCAGCAGGGGACTGTTGAACACTGAAGCTTTCTTT. Translated, it gives CASRGLLNTEAFF.

This clone was counted a few times. CDR3 nucleotide sequence: TGTGCCAGCAGCTTAGATCCGGGGGGCAATGGCTACACCTTC. As protein: CASSLDPGGNGYTF. This sequence joins TRBV7-6 and TRBJ1-2; a weak D match, TRBD1 (6 bases). CDR3 length: 14 amino acids. Germline CDR1 SGHVS, CDR2 FNYEAQ. Trimming cost V 1 base and J 6 bases, with 12 bases left between them.

The V and J genes are TRBV18 and TRBJ1-5; D is ambiguous. With 3 bases removed from V and 0 bases from J, the gap between germline ends came to 9 bases. The germline V gene has CDR1 KGHSH and CDR2 LQKENI. The CDR3 is 15 amino acids. The CDR3 reads CASSPAGNSNQPQHF. The CDR3 DNA reads as TGTGCCAGCTCACCCGCGGGGAATAGCAATCAGCCCCAGCATTTT.

The CDR3 DNA reads TGTGCCAGCTCACCCTCGACAGGGACGAGAGAAAAACTGTTTTTT. Translating it yields CASSPSTGTREKLFF. The gene calls are TRBV5-4 and TRBJ1-4; the match to TRBD1 covers 7 bases. Germline CDR1 SGHNT, CDR2 YYREEE (reference sequence). The CDR3 is made up of 15 amino acids. Trimming at V came to 7 bases and at J to 8 bases, leaving 14 bases not matched to a gene. The full variable domain, with the rest looked up from reference TRBV5-4 and TRBJ1-4, is ETGVTQSPTHLIKTRGQQVTLRCSSQSGHNTVSWYQQALGQGPQFIFQYYREEENGRGNFPPRFSGLQFPNYSSELNVNALELDDSALYLCASSPSTGTREKLFFGSGTQLSVL.

The V and J genes are TRBV5-4 and TRBJ2-7, with 9 bases that match TRBD1. Germline loops: CDR1 SGHNT, CDR2 YYREEE (reference sequence). With 4 bases clipped from V and 5 bases from J, the junction kept 4 bases outside the gene matches. The CDR3 loop spans 13 amino acids. The CDR3 here is CASSKQGADEQYF. CDR3 nucleotide sequence: TGTGCCAGCAGCAAACAGGGGGCGGACGAGCAGTACTTC.

This clone appeared a few times. The chain uses TRBV9 and TRBJ1-1; D unclear. CDR1 is SGDLS, CDR2 YYNGEE, per germline. The CDR3 runs 14 residues. Trimming cost V 0 bases and J 11 bases, with 17 bases left between them. The CDR3 region is CASSVEASSGSAFF. The CDR3 DNA reads as TGTGCCAGCAGCGTAGAAGCATCATCGGGGAGTGCTTTCTTT. Full variable domain (missing parts from reference TRBV9 and TRBJ1-1): DSGVTQTPKHLITATGQRVTLRCSPRSGDLSVYWYQQSLDQGLQFLIQYYNGEERAKGNILERFSAQQFPDLHSELNLSSLELGDSALYFCASSVEASSGSAFFGQGTRLTVV.

There are a few counts of this clone. V gene TRBV11-2 combines with J gene TRBJ2-1; 8 bases line up with TRBD2. CDR1 and CDR2 (germline): SGHAT, FQNNGV. Germline trimming cut 1 base from V and 8 bases from J; bases unmatched to any gene: 7. This CDR3 is built from 15 residues. As DNA, the CDR3 is TGTGCCAGCAGCTTAGGACTAGCGCCAGAGTATGAGCAGTTCTTC. Translation: CASSLGLAPEYEQFF.

The chain uses TRBV30 and TRBJ2-1; 7 nucleotides align to TRBD2. V shed 3 bases and J 9 bases; nucleotides not matched to a gene: 5. Germline-derived CDR1 and CDR2 are GTSNPN and SVGIG (reference sequence). This CDR3 comprises 12 residues. The CDR3 DNA follows: TGTGCCTGGAGCCGGGGGGAAGGTGAGCAGTTCTTC. This sequence encodes CAWSRGEGEQFF.

Only a few counts were recorded for this clone. CDR3 residues: CAWSGGPYEQYF. CDR3 bases: TGTGCCTGGTCGGGAGGCCCCTACGAGCAGTACTTC. The rearrangement joins TRBV30 to TRBJ2-7; the match to TRBD2 covers 7 bases. The CDR3 length is 12 residues. The V and J ends lost 5 bases and 2 bases, in that order; junction bases with no gene match: 3. Germline V gene sequence: CDR1 GTSNPN, CDR2 SVGIG (reference sequence).

This clone was found a few times. The chain has TRBV19 and TRBJ1-1; 7 positions agree with TRBD1. The germline gives CDR1 LNHDA, CDR2 SQIVND (reference sequence). The length of the CDR3 is 16 residues. The trim removed 4 bases at V and 0 bases at J, leaving 8 bases unmatched. CDR3 in DNA: TGTGCCAGTAGTACCCCTTCCGGGACAGTGAACACTGAAGCTTTCTTT. It specifies CASSTPSGTVNTEAFF.

The V gene is TRBV2, the J gene TRBJ2-2; no clear D gene. V lost 2 bases to trimming and J lost 4 bases, with 8 bases between them. This CDR3 spans 14 amino acids. CDR1 SNHLY and CDR2 FYNNEI come from the germline V gene. CDR3 sequence (DNA): TGTGCCAGCAGTGAACCGGTCGGCACCGGGGAGCTGTTTTTT. It encodes CASSEPVGTGELFF.

The V and J genes are TRBV15 and TRBJ2-7; 10 bases align to TRBD1. CDR1 and CDR2 (germline): LNHNV, YYDKDF (reference sequence). The CDR3 spans 15 residues. V lost 4 bases and J lost 4; bases outside the gene matches: 7. The DNA of the CDR3 is TGTGCCACCAGCAACCGGGACAGGGGCCTGTACGAGCAGTACTTC. Its translation: CATSNRDRGLYEQYF.

This clone was seen a handful of times. The genes are TRBV4-3 and TRBJ2-4, with 7 bases lining up with TRBD1. Trimming took 0 bases from V and 15 from J; bases not matched to a gene: 8. Per germline, CDR1 LGHNA and CDR2 YSLEER. CDR3 size: 13 residues. In DNA, the CDR3 is TGCGCCAGCAGCCAAGATATGACAGGGAGACTGTACTTC. This gives the protein CASSQDMTGRLYF.

This clone has more than one count but fewer than ten. The J gene is TRBJ2-7, the V gene TRBV2; tentatively, D is TRBD2 (6 bases). Looked up from germline, CDR1 is SNHLY and CDR2 is FYNNEI. The CDR3 sequence is 15 residues long. The V and J ends lost 3 bases and 0 bases respectively, with 12 bases between them. The CDR3 region has the DNA TGTGCCAGCAGTGAGTCTCGGGGGTTCTCCTACGAGCAGTACTTC. This sequence encodes CASSESRGFSYEQYF. Filled out from reference TRBV2 and TRBJ2-7, the complete variable domain reads EPEVTQTPSHQVTQMGQEVILRCVPISNHLYFYWYRQILGQKVEFLVSFYNNEISEKSEIFDDQFSVERPDGSNFTLKIRSTKLEDSAMYFCASSESRGFSYEQYFGPGTRLTVT.

This chain links TRBV18 with TRBJ1-1; TRBD1 matches 8 bases. V trimming: 2 bases; J trimming: 4 bases; junction bases outside the gene matches: 9. The CDR3 is 16 residues long. The germline CDR1 and CDR2 sequences are KGHSH and LQKENI. The CDR3 nucleotides are TGTGCCAGCTCACCATCCCCAGGGGGCGAGGGCACTGAAGCTTTCTTT. Its protein product is CASSPSPGGEGTEAFF.

This clone was observed a handful of times. This chain uses TRBV7-3 with TRBJ2-1, with 8 bases lining up with TRBD1. The CDR3 is made up of 18 amino acids. V dropped 5 bases and J dropped 5; count of bases not matched to a gene: 17. Germline lookup yields CDR1 SGHTA and CDR2 FQGTGA. The chain's CDR3 is CASSGSLRGQGGHNEQFF. CDR3 DNA: TGTGCCAGCAGCGGTAGCCTACGAGGACAGGGAGGACACAATGAGCAGTTCTTC.

The chain has TRBV5-1 and TRBJ2-7; 11 bases align to TRBD2. Germline V gives CDR1 SGHRS, CDR2 YFSETQ. After removal of 4 bases from V and 7 bases from J, the junction contained 7 bases not matched to a gene. The CDR3 is 14 residues long. CDR3: CASSPRLAGREQYF. CDR3 in DNA: TGCGCCAGCAGCCCTAGACTAGCGGGGAGGGAGCAGTACTTC.

This clone has just a few counts. The genes are TRBV29-1 and TRBJ1-1, with TRBD1 matching over 7 bases. Germline V CDR1 and CDR2: SQVTM, ANQGSEA. This CDR3 contains 14 residues. This chain's CDR3 is CRASEGASNTEAFF. CDR3 bases: TGCAGAGCTTCCGAGGGGGCGTCGAACACTGAAGCTTTCTTT.

The V call is TRBV5-1, the J call TRBJ2-7, with 9 bases identical to TRBD2. The CDR3 covers 15 residues. Trimming removed 1 base from V and 3 bases from J; junction bases left unmatched: 5. Germline assignment: CDR1 SGHRS and CDR2 YFSETQ. Written as DNA, the CDR3 is TGCGCCAGCAGCTTGAACGCGGGGGGGTTCTACGAGCAGTACTTC. This codes for CASSLNAGGFYEQYF. Full variable domain (outside the CDR3, taken from reference TRBV5-1 and TRBJ2-7): KAGVTQTPRYLIKTRGQQVTLSCSPISGHRSVSWYQQTPGQGLQFLFEYFSETQRNKGNFPGRFSGRQFSNSRSEMNVSTLELGDSALYLCASSLNAGGFYEQYFGPGTRLTVT.

J is TRBJ1-2 and V is TRBV7-9, with TRBD1 matching over 9 bases. The CDR3 is 13 residues long. V shed 5 bases, J shed 5 bases, and the junction held 3 bases outside the gene matches. CDR1 SEHNR and CDR2 FQNEAQ come from the germline V gene (reference sequence). The CDR3 sequence: CASSIGQGYGYTF. The CDR3 nucleotides are TGTGCCAGCAGCATAGGACAGGGGTATGGCTACACCTTC.